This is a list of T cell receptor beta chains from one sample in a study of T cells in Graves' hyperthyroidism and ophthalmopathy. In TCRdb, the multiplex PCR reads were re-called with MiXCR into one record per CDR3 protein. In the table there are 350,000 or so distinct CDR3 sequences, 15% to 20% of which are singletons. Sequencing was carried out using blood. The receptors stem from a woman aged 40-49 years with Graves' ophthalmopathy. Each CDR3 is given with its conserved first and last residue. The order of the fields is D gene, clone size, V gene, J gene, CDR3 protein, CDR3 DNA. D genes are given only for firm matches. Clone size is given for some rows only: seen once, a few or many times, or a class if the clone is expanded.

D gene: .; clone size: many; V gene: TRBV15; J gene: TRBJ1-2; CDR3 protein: CATSRDHGESRTF; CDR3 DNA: TGTGCCACCAGCAGAGATCATGGGGAATCGAGAACCTTC
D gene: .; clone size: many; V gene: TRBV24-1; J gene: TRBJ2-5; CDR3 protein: CATVPDIQETQHF; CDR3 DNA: TGTGCCACCGTGCCTGACATACAAGAGACCCAGCACTTC
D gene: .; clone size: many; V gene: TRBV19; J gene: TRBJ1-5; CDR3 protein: CASIRTYGDQPQHF; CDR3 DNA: TGTGCCAGTATCCGGACATACGGGGATCAGCCCCAGCATTTT
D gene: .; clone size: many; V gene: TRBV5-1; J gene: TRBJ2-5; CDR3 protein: CASSLRGWGHQETQYF; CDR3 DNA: TGCGCCAGCAGCCTCCGAGGTTGGGGGCACCAAGAGACCCAGTACTTC
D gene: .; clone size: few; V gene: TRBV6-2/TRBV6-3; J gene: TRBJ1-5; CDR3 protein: CASSYSPDRVKVGQPQHF; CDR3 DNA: TGTGCCAGCAGTTACTCGCCCGATCGGGTTAAAGTCGGTCAGCCCCAGCATTTT
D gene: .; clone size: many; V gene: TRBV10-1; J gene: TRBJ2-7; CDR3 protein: CASSTGQPGSEQYF; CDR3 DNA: TGCGCCAGCAGCACCGGACAGCCGGGTTCCGAGCAGTACTTC
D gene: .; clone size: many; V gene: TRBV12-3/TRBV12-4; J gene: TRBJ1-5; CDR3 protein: CASSLRDTGSNQPQHF; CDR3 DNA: TGTGCCAGCAGCTTAAGGGACACCGGTAGCAATCAGCCCCAGCATTTT
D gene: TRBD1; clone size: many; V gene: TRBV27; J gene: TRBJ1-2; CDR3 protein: CASSLQGGVFYGNTF; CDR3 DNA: TGTGCCAGCAGTTTGCAGGGGGGGGTCTTCTATGGCAACACCTTC
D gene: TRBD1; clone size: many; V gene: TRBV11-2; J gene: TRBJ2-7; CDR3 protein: CASSLPGQSYEQYF; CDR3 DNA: TGTGCCAGCAGCTTACCGGGACAGTCCTACGAGCAGTACTTC
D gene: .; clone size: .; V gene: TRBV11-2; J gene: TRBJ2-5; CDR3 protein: CASSLSTFQETLYF; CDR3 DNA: TGTGCCAGCAGCTTATCGACGTTCCAAGAGACCCTGTACTTC
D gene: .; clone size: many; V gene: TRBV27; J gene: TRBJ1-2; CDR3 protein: CASRTSTENYGYTF; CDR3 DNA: TGTGCCAGCAGGACCAGTACAGAGAACTATGGCTACACCTTC
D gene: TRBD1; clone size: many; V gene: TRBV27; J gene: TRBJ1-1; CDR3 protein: CASSLMRGRGAFF; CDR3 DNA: TGTGCCAGCAGTTTAATGAGGGGGCGCGGAGCTTTCTTT
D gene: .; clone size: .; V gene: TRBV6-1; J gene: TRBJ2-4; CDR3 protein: CASVSLAKNIQYF; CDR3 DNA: TGTGCCAGCGTCAGCTTAGCCAAAAACATTCAGTACTTC
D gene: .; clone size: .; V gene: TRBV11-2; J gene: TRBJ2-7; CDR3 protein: CASSAGTGGTQYF; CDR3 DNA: TGTGCCAGCAGTGCGGGGACTGGTGGTACGCAGTACTTC
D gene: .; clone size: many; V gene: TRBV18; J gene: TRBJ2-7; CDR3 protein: CASSPVPGTYEQYF; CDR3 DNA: TGTGCCAGCTCACCAGTCCCCGGAACCTACGAGCAGTACTTC
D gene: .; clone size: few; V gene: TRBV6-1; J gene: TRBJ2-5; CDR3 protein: CATRRASLTETQYF; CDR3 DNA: TGTGCCACCCGACGGGCGTCGCTGACGGAGACCCAGTACTTC
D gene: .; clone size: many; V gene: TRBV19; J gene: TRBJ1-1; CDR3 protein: CASSVFTGSMNTEAFF; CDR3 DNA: TGTGCCAGTAGTGTGTTTACAGGTTCCATGAACACTGAAGCTTTCTTT
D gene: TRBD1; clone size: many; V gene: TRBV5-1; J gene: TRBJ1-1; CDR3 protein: CASSGGQGDTEAFF; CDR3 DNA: TGCGCCAGCAGCGGCGGACAGGGCGATACTGAAGCTTTCTTT
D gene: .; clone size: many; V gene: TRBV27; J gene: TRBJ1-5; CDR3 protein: CASSLDPGGQPQHF; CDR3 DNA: TGTGCCAGCAGCCTCGACCCTGGAGGGCAGCCCCAGCATTTT
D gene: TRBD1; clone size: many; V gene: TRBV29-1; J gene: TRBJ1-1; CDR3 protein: CSVGGTENTEAFF; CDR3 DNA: TGCAGCGTTGGGGGGACAGAGAACACTGAAGCTTTCTTT
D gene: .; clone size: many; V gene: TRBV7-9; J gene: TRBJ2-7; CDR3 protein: CASSLEGPSYEQYF; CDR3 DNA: TGTGCCAGCAGCTTAGAAGGGCCTTCCTACGAGCAGTACTTC
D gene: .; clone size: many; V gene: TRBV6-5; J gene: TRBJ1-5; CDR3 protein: CASRVSDPSQPQHF; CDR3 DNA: TGTGCCAGCAGGGTCTCAGATCCTAGTCAGCCCCAGCATTTT
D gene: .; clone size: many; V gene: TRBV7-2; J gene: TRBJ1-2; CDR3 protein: CASSLNRAHGYTF; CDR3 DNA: TGTGCCAGCAGTCTGAACAGGGCCCATGGCTACACCTTC
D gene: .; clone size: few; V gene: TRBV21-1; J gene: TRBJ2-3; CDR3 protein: CASSAGLGAGTGRTDTQYF; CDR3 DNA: TGTGCCAGCAGCGCTGGACTAGGTGCCGGGACAGGGCGGACAGATACGCAGTATTTT
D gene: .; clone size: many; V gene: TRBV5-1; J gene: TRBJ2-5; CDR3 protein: CASSLARGGETQYF; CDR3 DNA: TGCGCCAGCAGCTTGGCAAGGGGCGGGGAGACCCAGTACTTC
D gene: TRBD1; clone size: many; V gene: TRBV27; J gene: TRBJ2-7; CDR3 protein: CASRPGTGWIEQYF; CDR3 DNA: TGTGCCAGCAGACCCGGGACAGGGTGGATCGAGCAGTACTTC
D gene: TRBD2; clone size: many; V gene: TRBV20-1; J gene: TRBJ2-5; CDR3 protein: CSAEGLAGAGETQYF; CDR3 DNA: TGCAGTGCTGAGGGACTAGCGGGAGCTGGAGAGACCCAGTACTTC
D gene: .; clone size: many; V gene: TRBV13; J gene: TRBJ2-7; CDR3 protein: CASSLAQQDYEQCF; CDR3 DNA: TGTGCCAGCAGCTTAGCCCAACAGGACTACGAGCAGTGCTTC
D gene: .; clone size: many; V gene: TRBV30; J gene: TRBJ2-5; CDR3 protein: CAWNRQYQETQYF; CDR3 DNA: TGTGCCTGGAATAGGCAGTACCAAGAGACCCAGTACTTC
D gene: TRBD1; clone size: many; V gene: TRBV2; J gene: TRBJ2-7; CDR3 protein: CASSRTGALSYEQYF; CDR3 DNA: TGTGCCAGCAGTCGGACAGGAGCCCTCTCCTACGAGCAGTACTTC
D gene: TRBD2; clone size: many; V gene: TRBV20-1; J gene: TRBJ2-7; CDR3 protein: CSARGAGGLYEQYF; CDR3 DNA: TGCAGTGCTAGAGGAGCGGGAGGTCTCTACGAGCAGTACTTC
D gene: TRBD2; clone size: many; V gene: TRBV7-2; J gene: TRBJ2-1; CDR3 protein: CASSLAGGGSYNEQFF; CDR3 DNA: TGTGCCAGCAGCTTAGCTGGCGGGGGGTCCTACAATGAGCAGTTCTTC
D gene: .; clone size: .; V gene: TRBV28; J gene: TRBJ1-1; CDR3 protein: CATFQLQDTEAFF; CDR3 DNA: TGTGCCACCTTCCAACTTCAGGACACTGAAGCTTTCTTT
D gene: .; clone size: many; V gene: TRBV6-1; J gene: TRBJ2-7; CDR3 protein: CAISPGTAGYEQYF; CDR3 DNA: TGTGCCATATCGCCCGGGACGGCGGGCTACGAGCAGTACTTC
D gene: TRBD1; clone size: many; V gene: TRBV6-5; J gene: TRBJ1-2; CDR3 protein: CASSYGTGTYGYTF; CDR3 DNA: TGTGCCAGCAGTTACGGGACAGGGACCTATGGCTACACCTTC
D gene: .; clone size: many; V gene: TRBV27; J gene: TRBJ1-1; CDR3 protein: CASNFRAGPNTEAFF; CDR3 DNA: TGTGCCAGCAACTTCCGGGCAGGGCCTAACACTGAAGCTTTCTTT
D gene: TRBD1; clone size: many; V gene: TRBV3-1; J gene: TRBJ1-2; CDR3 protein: CASSLQGMGGYTF; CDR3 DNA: TGTGCCAGCAGCCTACAGGGGATGGGAGGCTACACCTTC
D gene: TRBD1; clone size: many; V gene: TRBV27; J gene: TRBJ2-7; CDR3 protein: CASSFGLGQGYEQYF; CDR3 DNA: TGTGCCAGCAGTTTTGGGTTAGGACAGGGTTACGAGCAGTACTTC
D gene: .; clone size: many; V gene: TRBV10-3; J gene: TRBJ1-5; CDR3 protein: CAISEIAGNNQPQHF; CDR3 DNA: TGTGCCATCAGTGAGATTGCAGGCAACAATCAGCCCCAGCATTTT
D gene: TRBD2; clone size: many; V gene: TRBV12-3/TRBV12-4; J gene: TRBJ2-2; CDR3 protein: CASTSGRAVTGELFF; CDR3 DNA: TGTGCCAGCACTAGCGGGAGGGCCGTCACCGGGGAGCTGTTTTTT
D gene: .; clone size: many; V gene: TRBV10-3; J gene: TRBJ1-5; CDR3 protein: CAISESGAGKPQHF; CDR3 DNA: TGTGCCATCAGTGAGTCGGGGGCCGGAAAGCCCCAGCATTTT
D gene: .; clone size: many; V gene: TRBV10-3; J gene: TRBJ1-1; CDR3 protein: CATSTGSNTEAFF; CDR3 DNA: TGTGCCACCTCGACAGGCTCGAACACTGAAGCTTTCTTT
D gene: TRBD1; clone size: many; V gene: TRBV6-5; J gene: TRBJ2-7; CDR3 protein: CASSSQGEAYEQYF; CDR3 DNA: TGTGCCAGCAGTTCACAGGGGGAGGCCTACGAGCAGTACTTC
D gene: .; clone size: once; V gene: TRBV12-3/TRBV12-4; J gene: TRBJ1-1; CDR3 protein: CASSFAITEAFF; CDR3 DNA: TGTGCCAGCAGTTTCGCCATCACTGAAGCTTTCTTT
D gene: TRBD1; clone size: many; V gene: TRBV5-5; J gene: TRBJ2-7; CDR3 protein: CASSAHRDSSYEQYF; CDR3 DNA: TGTGCCAGCAGCGCCCACCGGGACAGCTCCTACGAGCAGTACTTC
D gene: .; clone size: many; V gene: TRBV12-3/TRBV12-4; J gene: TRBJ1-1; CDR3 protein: CASSFGSQPEAFF; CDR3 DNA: TGTGCCAGCAGTTTCGGCAGTCAGCCTGAAGCTTTCTTT
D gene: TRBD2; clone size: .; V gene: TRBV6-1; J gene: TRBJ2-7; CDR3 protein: CASSDWYREAVEQYF; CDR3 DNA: TGTGCCAGCAGTGATTGGTATCGGGAGGCCGTCGAGCAATACTTC
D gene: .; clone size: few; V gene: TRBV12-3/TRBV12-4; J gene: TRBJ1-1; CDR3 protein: CASRARGAVNTEAFF; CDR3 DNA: TGTGCCAGCAGGGCCCGCGGGGCCGTTAACACTGAAGCTTTCTTT
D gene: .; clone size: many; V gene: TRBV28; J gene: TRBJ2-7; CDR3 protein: CASSFNRAVHSEQYF; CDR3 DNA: TGTGCCAGCAGTTTCAACCGGGCTGTACATTCCGAGCAGTACTTC
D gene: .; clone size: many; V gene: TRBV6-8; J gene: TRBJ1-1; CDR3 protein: CASSRGHYEAFF; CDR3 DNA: TGTGCCAGCAGCCGGGGACACTATGAAGCTTTCTTT
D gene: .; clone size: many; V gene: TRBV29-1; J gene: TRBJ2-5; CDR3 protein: CSAEGGARETQYF; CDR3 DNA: TGCAGCGCGGAGGGGGGGGCACGGGAGACCCAGTACTTC
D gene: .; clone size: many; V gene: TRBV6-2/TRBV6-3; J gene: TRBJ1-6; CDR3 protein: CAGALGLSPLHF; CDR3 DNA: TGTGCCGGTGCGCTAGGGCTTTCACCCCTCCACTTT